A single TCR beta chain is shown here with its context. Its antigen is still unknown. The primer mix had 60 Vbeta and 13 Jbeta primers. The table came from immunoSEQ multiplex PCR; TCRdb's copy has only in-frame clones and leaves some out. The table has roughly 100,000 clones, 65% to 85% seen once. This entry belongs to a study of cytomegalovirus exposure and HLA in healthy donors. Overall study findings and caveats: A later analysis found most CMV-associated TCR beta chains apparently HLA-restricted. It was taken for granted in presence/absence analyses that sequencing depth across donors was roughly uniform.

The trim removed 3 bases at V and 1 base at J, leaving 0 bases unmatched. CDR3 length: 16 residues. CDR1 is SGHVS, CDR2 FQNEAQ, per germline. Sequencing input: PBMCs. The clonotype originates from a man between 18 and 29 years old in good health and CMV-seronegative. The chain employs TRBV7-8 and TRBJ2-2, with 12 bases aligning to TRBD2. As DNA, the CDR3 is TGTGCCAGCAGCTTGGGACTAGCGGGGAACACCGGGGAGCTGTTTTTT. This translates into CASSLGLAGNTGELFF. Looking up the rest from reference TRBV7-8 and TRBJ2-2 gives the full variable domain: GAGVSQSPRYKVAKRGQDVALRCDPISGHVSLFWYQQALGQGPEFLTYFQNEAQLDKSGLPSDRFFAERPEGSVSTLKIQRTQQEDSAVYLCASSLGLAGNTGELFFGEGSRLTVL.